What follows describes a single T cell receptor (beta chain). V was trimmed by 3 bases and J by 8 bases, leaving 16 bases between them. Germline V gene sequence: CDR1 MGHRA, CDR2 YSYEKL. The CDR3 spans 14 residues. The data belong to a study of blood T cell repertoires in COVID-19. Study details: Both acute and convalescent COVID-19 samples were obtained from the United States, Italy and Spain.

Profiled with immunoSEQ multiplex PCR; TCRdb holds only in-frame clones, not every one. The sample has about 180,000 clones, about 82% seen once. Sequenced input: PBMCs or T cells enriched from blood (not recorded which). This chain uses TRBV4-1 with TRBJ1-2, with a possible D match to TRBD1 (5 bases). This TCR derives from a woman younger than 45 who had recovered from COVID-19. The CDR3: CASSQPWGVEGYTF. The CDR3 bases are TGCGCCAGCAGCCAGCCCTGGGGGGTAGAGGGCTACACCTTC.